The T cell receptor beta chain under discussion was sequenced for a study of blood T cell repertoires in COVID-19. Whole-study context: Both acute and convalescent COVID-19 samples were obtained from the United States, Italy and Spain. In each case, the material was cDNA or gDNA derived from T cells, B-cell-depleted T cells, or PBMCs.

Participants were aged about 18 to 100 years from approximately 25 US areas. The CDR3 length is 15 residues. Trimming removed 1 base from V and 4 bases from J, with 15 bases in between. Germline CDR1 reads SGHRS; CDR2 reads YFSETQ. This clone was counted only a few times. Per the original methods: Nucleated cell counts were estimated from reference gene primer amplification. Clones were sequenced by immunoSEQ multiplex PCR, and TCRdb holds only the in-frame ones, with some missing. The V and J calls and the clone size are those of that table, but D and trimming were determined from the DNA. The table records about 260,000 clones, about 82% of them present only once.

Sequencing input: PBMCs or T cells enriched from blood (not recorded which). This TCR was sampled from a woman in her 50s who had recovered from COVID-19. This chain uses TRBV5-1 with TRBJ2-7, with D possibly being TRBD1 (6 bases). CDR3 nucleotides: TGCGCCAGCAGCTTGAAGGCAGGGGATATTTACGAGCAGTACTTC. This gives the protein CASSLKAGDIYEQYF.